These 2 T cell receptor beta chains came from one sample sequenced in a study of T cell changes during pregnancy in multiple sclerosis. TCRdb's table, derived via immunoSEQ multiplex PCR, lists solely in-frame clones and lacks some. This table holds about 31,000 clones, about 90% found once. Here the sequenced sample was CD4+ T cells from peripheral blood mononuclear cells, taken in the first trimester of pregnancy. Receptors were obtained from a female donor in good health, enrolled as a control in a pregnancy study.

V gene TRBV5-1 combines with J gene TRBJ2-3; no reliable D call. The CDR3 runs 14 residues. The germline CDR1 and CDR2 sequences are SGHRS and YFSETQ. Trimming left V 6 bases short and J 0 bases short, with 11 bases between. CDR3: CASTAQASTDTQYF. The CDR3 nucleotides are TGCGCCAGCACGGCTCAAGCGAGCACAGATACGCAGTATTTT.

The gene calls are TRBV7-9 and TRBJ1-2; 9 bases are shared with TRBD1. The CDR3 is 16 residues long. CDR1 SEHNR and CDR2 FQNEAQ come from the germline V gene (reference sequence). With V trimmed by 5 bases and J by 6 bases, 13 bases remained unmatched. The CDR3 protein is CASSPESGQGHDGYTF. For the CDR3, the DNA is TGTGCCAGCAGCCCAGAATCGGGACAGGGACACGATGGCTACACCTTC.